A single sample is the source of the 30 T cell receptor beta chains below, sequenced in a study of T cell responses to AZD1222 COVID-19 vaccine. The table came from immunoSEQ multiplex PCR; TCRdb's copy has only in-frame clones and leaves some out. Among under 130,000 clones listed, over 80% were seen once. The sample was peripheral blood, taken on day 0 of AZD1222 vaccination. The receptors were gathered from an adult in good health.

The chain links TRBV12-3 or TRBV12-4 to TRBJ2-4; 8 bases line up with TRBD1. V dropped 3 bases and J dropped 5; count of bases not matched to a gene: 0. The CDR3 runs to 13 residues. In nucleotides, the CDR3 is TGTGCCAGCAGTTTGACAGGGGAAAACATTCAGTACTTC. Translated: CASSLTGENIQYF.

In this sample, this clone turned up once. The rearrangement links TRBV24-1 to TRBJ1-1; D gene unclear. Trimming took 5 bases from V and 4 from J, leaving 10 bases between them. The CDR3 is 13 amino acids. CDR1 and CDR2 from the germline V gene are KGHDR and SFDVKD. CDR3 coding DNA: TGTGCCACCAGTGGTTCCCGGGGCACTGAAGCTTTCTTT. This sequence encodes CATSGSRGTEAFF.

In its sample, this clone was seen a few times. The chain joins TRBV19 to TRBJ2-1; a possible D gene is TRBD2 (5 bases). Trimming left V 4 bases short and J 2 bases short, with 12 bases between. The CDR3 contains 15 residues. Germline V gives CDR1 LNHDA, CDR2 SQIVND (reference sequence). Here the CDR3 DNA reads TGTGCCAGTAGTACCTCGGGATCTCCCTACAATGAGCAGTTCTTC. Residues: CASSTSGSPYNEQFF. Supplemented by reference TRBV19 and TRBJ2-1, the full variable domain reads DGGITQSPKYLFRKEGQNVTLSCEQNLNHDAMYWYRQDPGQGLRLIYYSQIVNDFQKGDIAEGYSVSREKKESFPLTVTSAQKNPTAFYLCASSTSGSPYNEQFFGPGTRLTVL.

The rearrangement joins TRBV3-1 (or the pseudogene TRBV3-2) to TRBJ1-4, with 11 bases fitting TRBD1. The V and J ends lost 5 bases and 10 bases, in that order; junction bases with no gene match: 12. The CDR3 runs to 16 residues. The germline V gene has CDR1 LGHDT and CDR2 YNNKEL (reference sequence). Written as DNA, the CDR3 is TGTGCCAGCAGCGCCACCGGGACAGGGGGAAGCGGAAAACTGTTTTTT. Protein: CASSATGTGGSGKLFF.

The CDR3 DNA sequence: TGTGCCAGCAGCTTCGCAGCTTTGGCTAAATATCCCGGGGAGCTGTTTTTT. It translates to CASSFAALAKYPGELFF. V usage is TRBV5-4 and J usage is TRBJ2-2; unclear D gene. V lost 2 bases and J 6 bases, leaving 20 bases between the germline ends. The V gene's germline CDR1 is SGHNT and CDR2 YYREEE (reference sequence). The CDR3 has 17 amino acids.

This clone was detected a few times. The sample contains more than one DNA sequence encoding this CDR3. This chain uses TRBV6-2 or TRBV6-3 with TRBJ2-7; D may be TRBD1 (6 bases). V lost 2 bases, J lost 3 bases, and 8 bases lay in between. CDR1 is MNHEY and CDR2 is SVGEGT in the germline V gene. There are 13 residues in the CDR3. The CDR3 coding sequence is TGTGCCAGCAGTTACGAACAGGGCTACGAGCAGTACTTC. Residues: CASSYEQGYEQYF.

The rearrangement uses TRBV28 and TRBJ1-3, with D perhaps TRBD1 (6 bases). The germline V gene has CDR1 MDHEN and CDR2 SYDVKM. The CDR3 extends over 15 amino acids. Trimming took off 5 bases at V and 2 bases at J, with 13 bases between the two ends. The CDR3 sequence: CASSAGQFTGNTIYF. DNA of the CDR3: TGTGCCAGCAGTGCGGGACAATTTACTGGAAACACCATATATTTT.

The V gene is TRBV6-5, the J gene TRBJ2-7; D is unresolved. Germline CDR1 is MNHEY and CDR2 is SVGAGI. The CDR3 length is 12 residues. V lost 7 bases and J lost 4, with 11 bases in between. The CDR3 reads CASNWVFYEQYF. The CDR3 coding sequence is TGTGCCAGCAATTGGGTCTTTTACGAGCAGTACTTC.

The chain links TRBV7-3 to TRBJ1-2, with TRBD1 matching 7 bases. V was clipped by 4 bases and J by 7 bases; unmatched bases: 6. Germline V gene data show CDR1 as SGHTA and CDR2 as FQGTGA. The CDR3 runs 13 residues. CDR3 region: CASSSRGDGGYTF. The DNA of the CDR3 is TGTGCCAGCAGCTCCAGGGGGGACGGTGGCTACACCTTC.

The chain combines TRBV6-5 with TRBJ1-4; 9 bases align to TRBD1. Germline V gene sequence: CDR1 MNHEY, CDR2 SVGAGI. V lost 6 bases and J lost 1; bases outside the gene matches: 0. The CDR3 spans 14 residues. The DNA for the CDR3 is TGTGCCAGCAGGGACAGGGGAACTAATGAAAAACTGTTTTTT. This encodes CASRDRGTNEKLFF.

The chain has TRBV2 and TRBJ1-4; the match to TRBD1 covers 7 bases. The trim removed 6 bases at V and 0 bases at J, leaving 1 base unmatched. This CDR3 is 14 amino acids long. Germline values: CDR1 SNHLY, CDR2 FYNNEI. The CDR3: CASRGTATNEKLFF. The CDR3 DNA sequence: TGTGCCAGCAGAGGGACAGCAACTAATGAAAAACTGTTTTTT.

CDR3 in DNA: TGTGCCATCAGTTCTCAGAACAATGAGCAGTTCTTC. Protein product: CAISSQNNEQFF. This sequence joins TRBV10-3 and TRBJ2-1; D is ambiguous. The CDR3 covers 12 residues. The V gene's germline CDR1 is ENHRY and CDR2 SYGVKD. Trimming took off 5 bases at V and 5 bases at J, with 7 bases between the two ends.

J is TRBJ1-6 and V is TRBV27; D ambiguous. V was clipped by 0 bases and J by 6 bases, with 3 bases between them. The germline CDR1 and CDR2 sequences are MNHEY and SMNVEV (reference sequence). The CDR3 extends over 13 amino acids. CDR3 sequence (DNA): TGTGCCAGCAGTTTATCCCGTAATTCACCCCTCCACTTT. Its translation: CASSLSRNSPLHF.

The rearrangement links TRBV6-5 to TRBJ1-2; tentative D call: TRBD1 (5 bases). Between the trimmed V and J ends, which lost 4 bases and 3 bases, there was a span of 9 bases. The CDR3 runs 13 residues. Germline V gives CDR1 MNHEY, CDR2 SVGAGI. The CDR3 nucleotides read TGTGCCAGCAGTTCGACAGTATACTATGGCTACACCTTC. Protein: CASSSTVYYGYTF.

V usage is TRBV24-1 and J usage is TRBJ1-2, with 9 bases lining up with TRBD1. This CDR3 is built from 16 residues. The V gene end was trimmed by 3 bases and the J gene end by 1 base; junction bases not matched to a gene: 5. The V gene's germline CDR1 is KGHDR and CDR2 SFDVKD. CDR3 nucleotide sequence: TGTGCCACCAGTGATCCCGGGACAGGGAATAACTATGGCTACACCTTC. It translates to CATSDPGTGNNYGYTF.

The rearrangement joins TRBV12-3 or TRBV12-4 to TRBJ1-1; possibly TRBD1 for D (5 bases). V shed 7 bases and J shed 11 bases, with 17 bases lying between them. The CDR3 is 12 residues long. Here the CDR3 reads CASTPGPMIAFF. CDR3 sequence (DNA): TGTGCCAGCACTCCGGGACCAATGATCGCTTTCTTT.

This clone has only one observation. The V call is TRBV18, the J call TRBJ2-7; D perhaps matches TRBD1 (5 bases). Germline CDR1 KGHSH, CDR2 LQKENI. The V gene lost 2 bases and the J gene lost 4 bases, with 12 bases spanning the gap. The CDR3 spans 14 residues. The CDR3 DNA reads TGTGCCAGCTCACCAGCGGTGGGGCCATACGAGCAGTACTTC. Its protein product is CASSPAVGPYEQYF.

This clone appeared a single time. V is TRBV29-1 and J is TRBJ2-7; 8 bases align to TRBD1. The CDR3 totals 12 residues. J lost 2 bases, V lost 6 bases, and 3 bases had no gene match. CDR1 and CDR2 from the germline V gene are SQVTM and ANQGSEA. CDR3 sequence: CSVRTGPYEQYF. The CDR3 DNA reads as TGCAGCGTCAGGACAGGGCCCTACGAGCAGTACTTC.

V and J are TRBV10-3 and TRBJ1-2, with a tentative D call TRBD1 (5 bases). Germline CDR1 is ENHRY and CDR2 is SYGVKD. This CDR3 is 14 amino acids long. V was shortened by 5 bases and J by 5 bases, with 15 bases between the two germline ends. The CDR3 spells CAISPPGGRYGYTF. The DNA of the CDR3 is TGTGCCATCAGTCCCCCCGGGGGACGTTATGGCTACACCTTC.

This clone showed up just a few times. The CDR3 protein is CASSLANEQFF. DNA for the CDR3: TGCGCCAGCAGCCTGGCCAATGAGCAGTTCTTC. This rearrangement joins TRBV5-1 to TRBJ2-1, with unresolved D. CDR3 size: 11 residues. Germline loops: CDR1 SGHRS, CDR2 YFSETQ. V was cut by 4 bases and J by 6 bases, with 5 bases left in between.

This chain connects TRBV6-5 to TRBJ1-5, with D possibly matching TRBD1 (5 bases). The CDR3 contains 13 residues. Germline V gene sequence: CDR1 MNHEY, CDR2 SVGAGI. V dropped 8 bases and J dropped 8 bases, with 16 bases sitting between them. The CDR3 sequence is CASGGNQREPQHF. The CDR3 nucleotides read TGTGCCAGCGGGGGAAATCAGCGGGAGCCCCAGCATTTT.

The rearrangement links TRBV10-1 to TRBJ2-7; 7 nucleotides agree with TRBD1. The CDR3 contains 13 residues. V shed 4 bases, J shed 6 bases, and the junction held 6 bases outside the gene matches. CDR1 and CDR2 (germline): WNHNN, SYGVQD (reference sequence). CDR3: CASSVDRDSEQYF. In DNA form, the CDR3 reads TGCGCCAGCAGTGTTGACAGGGATTCCGAGCAGTACTTC.

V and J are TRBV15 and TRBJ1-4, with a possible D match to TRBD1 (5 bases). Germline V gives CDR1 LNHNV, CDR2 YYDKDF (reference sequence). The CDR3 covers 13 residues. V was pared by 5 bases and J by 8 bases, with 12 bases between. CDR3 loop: CATSGQGREKLFF. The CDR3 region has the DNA TGTGCCACCAGCGGGCAGGGTAGGGAAAAACTGTTTTTT.

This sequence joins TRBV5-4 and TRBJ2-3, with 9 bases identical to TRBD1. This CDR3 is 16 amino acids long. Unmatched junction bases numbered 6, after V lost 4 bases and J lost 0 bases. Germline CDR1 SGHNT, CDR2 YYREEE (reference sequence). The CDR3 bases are TGTGCCAGCAGCCACCCTGGACAGGGGAGCACAGATACGCAGTATTTT. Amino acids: CASSHPGQGSTDTQYF.

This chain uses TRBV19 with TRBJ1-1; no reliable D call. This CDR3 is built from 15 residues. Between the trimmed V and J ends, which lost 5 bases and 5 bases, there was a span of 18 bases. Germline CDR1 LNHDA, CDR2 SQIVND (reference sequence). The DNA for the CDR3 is TGTGCCAGTAGTCCCATTAGTACCCAGGCAACTGAAGCTTTCTTT. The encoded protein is CASSPISTQATEAFF.

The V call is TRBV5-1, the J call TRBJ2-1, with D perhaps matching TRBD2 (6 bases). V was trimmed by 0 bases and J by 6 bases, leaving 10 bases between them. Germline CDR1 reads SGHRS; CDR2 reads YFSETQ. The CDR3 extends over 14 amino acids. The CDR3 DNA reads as TGCGCCAGCAGCTTGGAGCGGGCCAGCAATGAGCAGTTCTTC. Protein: CASSLERASNEQFF.

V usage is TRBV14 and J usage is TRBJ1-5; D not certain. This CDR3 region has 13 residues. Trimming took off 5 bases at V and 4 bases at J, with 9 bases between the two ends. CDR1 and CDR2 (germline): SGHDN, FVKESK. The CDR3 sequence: CASSRTSNQPQHF. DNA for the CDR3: TGTGCCAGCAGCAGAACCTCAAATCAGCCCCAGCATTTT. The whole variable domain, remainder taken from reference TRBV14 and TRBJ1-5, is EAGVTQFPSHSVIEKGQTVTLRCDPISGHDNLYWYRRVMGKEIKFLLHFVKESKQDESGMPNNRFLAERTGGTYSTLKVQPAELEDSGVYFCASSRTSNQPQHFGDGTRLSIL.

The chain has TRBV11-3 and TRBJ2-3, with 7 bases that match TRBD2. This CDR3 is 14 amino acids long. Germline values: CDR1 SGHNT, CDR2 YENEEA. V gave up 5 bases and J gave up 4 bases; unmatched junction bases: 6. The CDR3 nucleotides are TGTGCCAGCAGCCAGAGCGGGGCCGCAGATACGCAGTATTTT. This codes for CASSQSGAADTQYF.

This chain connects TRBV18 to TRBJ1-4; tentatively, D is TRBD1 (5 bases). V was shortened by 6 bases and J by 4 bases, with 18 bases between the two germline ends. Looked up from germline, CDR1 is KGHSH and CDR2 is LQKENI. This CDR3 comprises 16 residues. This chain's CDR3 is CASSPGTSGLNEKLFF. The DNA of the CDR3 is TGTGCCAGCTCCCCCGGAACCTCGGGGCTTAATGAAAAACTGTTTTTT.

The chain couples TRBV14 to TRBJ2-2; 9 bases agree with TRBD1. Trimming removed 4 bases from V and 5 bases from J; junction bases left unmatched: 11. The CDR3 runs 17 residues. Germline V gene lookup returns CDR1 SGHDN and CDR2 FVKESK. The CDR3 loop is CASSPLPGQGDTGELFF. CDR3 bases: TGTGCCAGCAGCCCCCTTCCGGGACAGGGAGATACCGGGGAGCTGTTTTTT.